Described below is a single TCR beta chain sequence and its context. This CDR3 has 15 amino acids. V was pared by 2 bases and J by 2 bases, with 10 bases between. Germline V gene lookup returns CDR1 MNHNS and CDR2 SASEGT. This sample was taken from a study of chemoradiotherapy in HPV16-positive cancers. Assay: immunoSEQ multiplex PCR; the TCRdb copy retains only in-frame clones and omits some. This table holds around 30,000 clones, about 92% found once. The chain links TRBV6-1 to TRBJ1-5, with D hard to call. This TCR came from a human donor with HPV-associated anogenital cancer. The sequencing here drew on blood, taken from a patient who underwent chemoradiotherapy. Here the CDR3 reads CASSESGVGNQPQHF. CDR3 DNA sequence: TGTGCCAGCAGTGAATCAGGTGTGGGCAATCAGCCCCAGCATTTT.